These 15 T cell receptor beta chains were all obtained from the same sample, sequenced in a study of T cell repertoires in cytomegalovirus infection. Their recognized antigens are unknown. From the reads, TCRdb called clonotypes with MiXCR, one entry per CDR3 protein. Here the sample spans some 350,000 distinct CDR3 sequences, approximately 35% being singletons. Sequenced material: cultured PBMCs, taken from culture after CMV antigen stimulation. These receptor sequences come from a human donor in good health (CMV status not recorded). Some clones in this sample may be carry-over from other donors' samples.

This rearrangement joins TRBV28 to TRBJ2-4, with D possibly TRBD1 on 6 matching bases. The CDR3 extends over 14 amino acids. V was pared by 1 base and J by 7 bases, with 11 bases between. From germline, CDR1 is MDHEN and CDR2 SYDVKM. The CDR3: CASSLLGGVNIQYF. Written as DNA, the CDR3 is TGTGCCAGCAGTTTATTAGGGGGTGTTAACATTCAGTACTTC.

The V call is TRBV7-2, the J call TRBJ1-2; D is perhaps TRBD1 (5 bases). The CDR3 has 15 residues. Germline V gene sequence: CDR1 SGHTA, CDR2 FQGNSA. V lost 1 base and J 2 bases, leaving 11 bases between the germline ends. This chain's CDR3 is CASSLEQGPNYGYTF. The CDR3 nucleotides are TGTGCCAGCAGCTTAGAGCAGGGCCCCAACTATGGCTACACCTTC.

This sequence joins TRBV12-3 or TRBV12-4 and TRBJ1-6; D possibly corresponds to TRBD1 (5 bases). This CDR3 contains 15 residues. V lost 3 bases to trimming and J lost 7 bases, with 13 bases between them. CDR3 in DNA: TGTGCCAGCAGTTTGTTTGGCAGGGAGAATTCACCCCTCCACTTT. This sequence encodes CASSLFGRENSPLHF.

This clonotype was seen repeatedly, ten times or more. The gene calls are TRBV28 and TRBJ2-7; 7 bases agree with TRBD1. Germline lookup yields CDR1 MDHEN and CDR2 SYDVKM. This CDR3 region has 13 residues. V gave up 6 bases and J gave up 0 bases; unmatched junction bases: 2. The CDR3 spells CASRRQGSYEQYF. The CDR3 DNA sequence: TGTGCCAGCAGACGACAGGGCTCCTACGAGCAGTACTTC.

The V and J genes are TRBV7-9 and TRBJ1-4; no clear D gene. The V and J ends lost 5 bases and 8 bases respectively, with 12 bases between them. This CDR3 has 13 residues. Germline V gives CDR1 SEHNR, CDR2 FQNEAQ (reference sequence). CDR3 bases: TGTGCCAGCAGCACCGGGTCGAGAGAAAAACTGTTTTTT. This encodes CASSTGSREKLFF.

This clonotype was counted between two and nine times. This chain connects TRBV7-9 to TRBJ2-4; possible D gene TRBD1, 5 bases. Trimming stripped 4 bases from V and 6 bases from J, with 16 bases between. Germline CDR1 is SEHNR and CDR2 is FQNEAQ (reference sequence). The CDR3 spans 15 residues. CDR3 in DNA: TGTGCCAGCAGCTCCCCTGTGGGGCAGGGAAACATTCAGTACTTC. It specifies CASSSPVGQGNIQYF.

The sample holds many counts of this clonotype. The rearrangement uses TRBV5-6 and TRBJ2-1; 16 bases match TRBD2. In germline, CDR1 is SGHDT, CDR2 YYEEEE. The J segment lost 4 bases and the V segment lost 3 bases, leaving 13 bases of the junction unmatched. The CDR3 runs 20 residues. The CDR3 coding sequence is TGTGCCAGCAGCTACCTCACCGGGACTAGCGGGAGGGCCGGGTACAATGAGCAGTTCTTC. Translated: CASSYLTGTSGRAGYNEQFF.

The rearrangement joins TRBV5-6 to TRBJ2-7; TRBD2 might be the D (6 bases). This CDR3 is built from 14 residues. The germline V gene has CDR1 SGHDT and CDR2 YYEEEE. V lost 0 bases and J 9 bases, leaving 16 bases between the germline ends. Written as DNA, the CDR3 is TGTGCCAGCAGCTTGGCCCTAGCGCCCCAAGGGCAGTACGTC. This codes for CASSLALAPQGQYV.

The chain carries TRBV4-1 and TRBJ1-4; D gene uncertain. Germline lookup yields CDR1 MGHRA and CDR2 YSYEKL. The CDR3 loop spans 18 amino acids. The V end lost 5 bases, the J end lost 0 bases, and 19 bases lay between the germline ends. CDR3 coding DNA: TGCGCCAGCAGCTACCGGCCAATTAGCAACGCAACTAATGAAAAACTGTTTTTT. This translates into CASSYRPISNATNEKLFF.

The chain joins TRBV9 to TRBJ2-1; TRBD2 aligns across 12 bases. Per germline, CDR1 SGDLS and CDR2 YYNGEE. The CDR3 has 15 residues. V lost 4 bases, J lost 8 bases, and 7 bases stayed unmatched. The CDR3 bases are TGTGCCAGCAGCCAGGGACTAGCGGGTGGGGATGAGCAGTTCTTC. Protein product: CASSQGLAGGDEQFF.

This clonotype occurred many times. The chain is built from TRBV7-2 and TRBJ1-5; D might be TRBD1 (6 bases). The V end lost 1 base, the J end lost 0 bases, and 10 bases lay between the germline ends. There are 16 residues in the CDR3. Germline V gene data show CDR1 as SGHTA and CDR2 as FQGNSA. The CDR3 sequence is CASSLGEGGSNQPQHF. The CDR3 coding sequence is TGTGCCAGCAGCTTAGGGGAGGGGGGTAGCAATCAGCCCCAGCATTTT. The entire variable domain, with the rest obtained from reference TRBV7-2 and TRBJ1-5, is as follows: GAGVSQSPSNKVTEKGKDVELRCDPISGHTALYWYRQSLGQGLEFLIYFQGNSAPDKSGLPSDRFSAERTGGSVSTLTIQRTQQEDSAVYLCASSLGEGGSNQPQHFGDGTRLSIL.

The chain uses TRBV11-2 and TRBJ2-1, with 8 bases matching TRBD1. V shed 4 bases, J shed 5 bases, and the junction held 4 bases outside the gene matches. Per the germline V gene, CDR1 is SGHAT and CDR2 is FQNNGV. The CDR3 is 14 amino acids. This chain's CDR3 is CASSSQGAHNEQFF. The CDR3 DNA sequence: TGTGCCAGCAGCTCTCAGGGGGCCCACAATGAGCAGTTCTTC.

This clonotype was seen only a few times. The CDR3 DNA reads as TGTGCCAGCAGCTTGCCCCCCTCTCAAGGGGGCGGGAATGAAAAACTGTTTTTT. Its translation is CASSLPPSQGGGNEKLFF. This chain links TRBV5-4 with TRBJ1-4; 7 nucleotides agree with TRBD1. The junction had 14 bases not matched to a gene; V was cut back by 1 base and J by 5 bases. CDR1 is SGHNT, CDR2 YYREEE, per germline (reference sequence). The CDR3 is 18 amino acids.

The chain combines TRBV4-1 with TRBJ2-3; unclear D gene. Germline CDR1 MGHRA, CDR2 YSYEKL. The CDR3 is 13 residues long. Trimming left V 0 bases short and J 6 bases short, with 7 bases between. The CDR3 DNA is TGCGCCAGCAGCCAAGATTCTGGCGATACGCAGTATTTT. Encoded protein: CASSQDSGDTQYF.

The chain joins TRBV11-2 to TRBJ2-1; D gene unclear. Germline V gene data show CDR1 as SGHAT and CDR2 as FQNNGV. The ends were cut back, 0 bases at V and 6 bases at J, with 3 bases in the middle. There are 12 residues in the CDR3. Here the CDR3 DNA reads TGTGCCAGCAGCTTAGATTCCAATGAGCAGTTCTTC. Translation: CASSLDSNEQFF.